The next 30 T cell receptor beta chains were all read from a single sample in a study of CD8+ T cells in alopecia areata. RNA was extracted and reverse transcribed into cDNA as the sequencing template. This table comes from immunoSEQ multiplex PCR, and its TCRdb copy is limited to in-frame clones, with some not included. The repertoire consists of around 250,000 clones, with 67% occurring once and the leading ten covering around 1.2%. The input for sequencing was CD4+ T cells sorted from blood, taken at week 0. The receptors derive from a human donor with alopecia areata.

This clone showed up just a few times. The chain uses TRBV5-1 and TRBJ2-5; 10 positions match TRBD2. Germline V gene sequence: CDR1 SGHRS, CDR2 YFSETQ. This CDR3 comprises 15 residues. The V and J ends lost 5 bases and 2 bases, in that order; junction bases with no gene match: 6. The CDR3: CASRWTSGLQETQYF. CDR3 nucleotides: TGCGCCAGCAGATGGACTAGCGGTTTACAAGAGACCCAGTACTTC. The whole variable domain, filled in from reference TRBV5-1 and TRBJ2-5, reads KAGVTQTPRYLIKTRGQQVTLSCSPISGHRSVSWYQQTPGQGLQFLFEYFSETQRNKGNFPGRFSGRQFSNSRSEMNVSTLELGDSALYLCASRWTSGLQETQYFGPGTRLLVL.

The V call is TRBV15, the J call TRBJ2-3, with 9 bases identical to TRBD1. The germline CDR1 and CDR2 sequences are LNHNV and YYDKDF (reference sequence). V lost 2 bases and J lost 1; bases outside the gene matches: 4. This CDR3 has 16 residues. The CDR3 is CATSRRDRVGTDTQYF. Here the CDR3 DNA reads TGTGCCACCAGCAGACGGGACAGGGTCGGCACAGATACGCAGTATTTT.

This CDR3 reads CASSDSVGGELFF. CDR3 nucleotide sequence: TGCGCCAGCAGTGACAGTGTTGGCGGGGAGCTGTTTTTT. This chain links TRBV10-1 with TRBJ2-2; no firm D call. The germline gives CDR1 WNHNN, CDR2 SYGVQD (reference sequence). The CDR3 covers 13 residues. V lost 3 bases and J lost 7, with 9 bases in between.

The chain couples TRBV27 to TRBJ2-7, with 7 nucleotides matching TRBD2. The CDR3 consists of 15 residues. Germline V gene data show CDR1 as MNHEY and CDR2 as SMNVEV (reference sequence). V shed 3 bases, J shed 0 bases, and the junction held 5 bases outside the gene matches. The chain's CDR3 is CASSLSGGSSYEQYF. The CDR3 DNA is TGTGCCAGCAGTTTGTCGGGGGGTAGCTCCTACGAGCAGTACTTC.

This clone was counted a few times. J is TRBJ2-5 and V is TRBV25-1, with 7 bases aligning to TRBD1. The V gene's germline CDR1 is MGHDK and CDR2 SYGVNS. V dropped 4 bases and J dropped 5; count of bases not matched to a gene: 7. The CDR3 has 14 residues. This CDR3 is CASSGSGGAETQYF. The CDR3 DNA reads TGTGCCAGCAGTGGATCAGGGGGAGCGGAGACCCAGTACTTC.

The rearrangement uses TRBV23-1 and TRBJ1-5; perhaps TRBD1 as D (5 bases). TRBV23-1 is classed as an ORF, of uncertain function. The CDR3 runs to 14 residues. Trimming stripped 7 bases from V and 5 bases from J, with 15 bases between. The CDR3 coding sequence is TGCGCCAGCATCAAGTGGCAGGGTGATCAGCCCCAGCATTTT. Its protein is CASIKWQGDQPQHF.

V and J are TRBV2 and TRBJ1-2; 8 nucleotides agree with TRBD1. The CDR3 is 12 residues long. CDR1 is SNHLY and CDR2 is FYNNEI in the germline V gene. After removal of 4 bases from V and 8 bases from J, the junction contained 3 bases not matched to a gene. The CDR3 DNA reads as TGTGCCAGCAGTGGGACAGGGAGCGGCTACACCTTC. Protein sequence: CASSGTGSGYTF.

This clone was recorded a few times. This chain uses TRBV29-1 with TRBJ1-1; D unresolved. The V gene lost 4 bases and the J gene lost 0 bases, with 9 bases spanning the gap. CDR1 is SQVTM and CDR2 is ANQGSEA in the germline V gene. The CDR3 is 13 amino acids. The CDR3 is CSVVRMLNTEAFF. Here the CDR3 DNA reads TGCAGCGTTGTAAGGATGCTGAACACTGAAGCTTTCTTT.

In this sample, this clone turned up a few times. The gene calls are TRBV4-1 and TRBJ2-7; D is unclear. Deletions cut 4 bases from V and 3 bases from J, with 16 bases between. Looked up from germline, CDR1 is MGHRA and CDR2 is YSYEKL. The CDR3 sequence is 15 residues long. The CDR3 reads CASSRESSPNYEQYF. For the CDR3, the DNA is TGCGCCAGCAGCCGAGAATCGAGTCCCAACTACGAGCAGTACTTC.

The genes are TRBV6-6 and TRBJ1-5, with D possibly being TRBD1 (6 bases). CDR1 and CDR2 from the germline V gene are MNHNY and SVGAGI (reference sequence). Deletions cut 7 bases from V and 0 bases from J, with 16 bases between. The CDR3 runs 16 residues. The CDR3 coding sequence is TGTGCCAGCAAGAGGGGGGGCCAATATAGCAATCAGCCCCAGCATTTT. Protein product: CASKRGGQYSNQPQHF.

The chain combines TRBV29-1 with TRBJ1-1; perhaps TRBD1 as D (6 bases). Trimming left V 7 bases short and J 3 bases short, with 15 bases between. Germline assignment: CDR1 SQVTM and CDR2 ANQGSEA. The CDR3 has 13 residues. CDR3 nucleotide sequence: TGCAGCGCTTCTATACAGGGCCACACTGAAGCTTTCTTT. Translation: CSASIQGHTEAFF. Using reference TRBV29-1 and TRBJ1-1 for the parts outside the CDR3, the full variable domain is SAVISQKPSRDICQRGTSLTIQCQVDSQVTMMFWYRQQPGQSLTLIATANQGSEATYESGFVIDKFPISRPNLTFSTLTVSNMSPEDSSIYLCSASIQGHTEAFFGQGTRLTVV.

V gene TRBV10-3 combines with J gene TRBJ1-2; no clear D. CDR1 is ENHRY and CDR2 is SYGVKD in the germline V gene. V was pared by 0 bases and J by 3 bases, with 8 bases between. This CDR3 is 14 amino acids long. The CDR3 protein is CAISESKGYYGYTF. The CDR3 region has the DNA TGTGCCATCAGTGAGTCGAAGGGATACTATGGCTACACCTTC.

The gene calls are TRBV7-3 and TRBJ1-6; the match to TRBD1 covers 7 bases. V lost 5 bases and J lost 10; bases outside the gene matches: 8. Per the germline V gene, CDR1 is SGHTA and CDR2 is FQGTGA. The CDR3 totals 14 residues. The CDR3 loop is CASSLRQGESPLHF. CDR3 in DNA: TGTGCCAGCAGCCTTCGACAGGGTGAATCACCCCTCCACTTT.

The genes are TRBV9 and TRBJ2-7; D not resolved. There are 14 residues in the CDR3. Trimming took 0 bases from V and 3 from J, leaving 10 bases between them. Germline V gives CDR1 SGDLS, CDR2 YYNGEE. In DNA form, the CDR3 reads TGTGCCAGCAGCGTAGATCAAGGGCACTACGAGCAGTACTTC. Residues: CASSVDQGHYEQYF. The full variable domain, its missing parts supplied by reference TRBV9 and TRBJ2-7, is DSGVTQTPKHLITATGQRVTLRCSPRSGDLSVYWYQQSLDQGLQFLIQYYNGEERAKGNILERFSAQQFPDLHSELNLSSLELGDSALYFCASSVDQGHYEQYFGPGTRLTVT.

The chain recombines TRBV5-1 with TRBJ2-7, with no clear D. Looked up from germline, CDR1 is SGHRS and CDR2 is YFSETQ. This CDR3 is built from 14 residues. V was shortened by 0 bases and J by 5 bases, with 12 bases between the two germline ends. CDR3: CASSLEAPGDEQYF. DNA for the CDR3: TGCGCCAGCAGCTTGGAGGCCCCTGGGGACGAGCAGTACTTC.

J is TRBJ2-2 and V is TRBV5-4; D is ambiguous. CDR1 and CDR2 from the germline V gene are SGHNT and YYREEE (reference sequence). V lost 4 bases and J lost 5, with 15 bases in between. The CDR3 totals 15 residues. CDR3 bases: TGTGCCAGCAGCCCCCCTGGTGACGGGACCGGGGAGCTGTTTTTT. Protein product: CASSPPGDGTGELFF.

This chain joins TRBV30 and TRBJ2-7; 7 nucleotides agree with TRBD1. There are 15 residues in the CDR3. Losses at the gene ends were 5 bases for V and 1 base for J; bases not matched to a gene: 11. The germline V gene has CDR1 GTSNPN and CDR2 SVGIG (reference sequence). CDR3: CAWDPRDRASYEQYF. The DNA for the CDR3 is TGTGCCTGGGACCCTCGCGACAGGGCTTCCTACGAGCAGTACTTC.

The genes are TRBV9 and TRBJ2-1, with 8 bases identical to TRBD1. After removal of 0 bases from V and 10 bases from J, the junction contained 9 bases not matched to a gene. The germline V gene encodes CDR1 SGDLS and CDR2 YYNGEE. This CDR3 region has 15 residues. The CDR3 reads CASSVGGTGVGEQFF. As DNA, the CDR3 is TGTGCCAGCAGCGTAGGAGGGACAGGCGTCGGGGAGCAGTTCTTC.

The V and J genes are TRBV30 and TRBJ1-2, with D perhaps matching TRBD1 (6 bases). The CDR3 is made up of 13 amino acids. Germline values: CDR1 GTSNPN, CDR2 SVGIG (reference sequence). Trimming shortened V by 5 bases and J by 2 bases, and 12 bases separated the two germline ends. The CDR3 region is CAWEVDRNYGYTF. Written as DNA, the CDR3 is TGTGCCTGGGAAGTGGACAGAAACTATGGCTACACCTTC.

The rearrangement joins TRBV1 to TRBJ2-1; TRBD2, the D gene given by the table, was not confirmed from the DNA. TRBV1 is given as a pseudogene. The CDR3 length is 16 residues. CDR3 sequence: CTSSHPGTRTYNEQFF. The CDR3 DNA follows: TGCACCAGCAGCCACCCCGGGACTCGGACCTACAATGAGCAGTTCTTC.

This clone was seen only once. V gene TRBV4-3 combines with J gene TRBJ1-2; tentative D call: TRBD1 (5 bases). V was cut by 0 bases and J by 13 bases, with 21 bases left in between. CDR1 is LGHNA and CDR2 is YSLEER in the germline V gene. The CDR3 covers 15 residues. CDR3 bases: TGCGCCAGCAGCCAAGATGGGGATTTGGCAGGGACTTCCACCTTC. Translating gives CASSQDGDLAGTSTF.

The chain uses TRBV6-5 and TRBJ2-7; the D gene is possibly TRBD1 (6 bases). CDR3 size: 14 residues. V was clipped by 6 bases and J by 1 base, with 13 bases between them. Germline-derived CDR1 and CDR2 are MNHEY and SVGAGI. The CDR3 sequence is CASRPRDKSYEQYF. DNA for the CDR3: TGTGCCAGCAGACCCCGGGACAAATCCTACGAGCAGTACTTC.

This clone appeared once. V and J are TRBV7-3 and TRBJ2-7; no firm D call. The CDR3 has 13 residues. The V end was cut by 3 bases, the J end by 2 bases, with 8 bases between. Germline V gene lookup returns CDR1 SGHTA and CDR2 FQGTGA. CDR3 in amino acids: CASSLERTYEQYF. Here the CDR3 DNA reads TGTGCCAGCAGCTTGGAGAGGACCTACGAGCAGTACTTC.

CDR3 region: CASSTGGGADTQYF. For the CDR3, the DNA is TGTGCCAGCAGCACCGGGGGAGGGGCAGATACGCAGTATTTT. V is TRBV9 and J is TRBJ2-3, with 7 bases that match TRBD2. The CDR3 consists of 14 residues. Germline values: CDR1 SGDLS, CDR2 YYNGEE. V shed 4 bases, J shed 4 bases, and the junction held 6 bases outside the gene matches.

The chain carries TRBV29-1 and TRBJ2-1; D may match TRBD1 or TRBD2 (5 bases each). Deletions cut 4 bases from V and 9 bases from J, with 22 bases between. The CDR3 is 15 residues long. Looked up from germline, CDR1 is SQVTM and CDR2 is ANQGSEA. CDR3 sequence: CSVAYPGRWVGEQFF. The DNA of the CDR3 is TGCAGCGTTGCTTACCCGGGACGTTGGGTAGGTGAGCAGTTCTTC.

The chain joins TRBV25-1 to TRBJ2-5, with TRBD2 as a possible D gene (5 bases). V was cut by 8 bases and J by 7 bases, with 17 bases left in between. Germline V gene lookup returns CDR1 MGHDK and CDR2 SYGVNS. This CDR3 contains 13 residues. The CDR3 spells CASGVGSEGTQYF. CDR3 nucleotide sequence: TGTGCCAGCGGTGTTGGGAGCGAGGGGACCCAGTACTTC.

The V and J genes are TRBV29-1 and TRBJ2-5; D is perhaps TRBD1 or TRBD2 (5 bases each). Germline assignment: CDR1 SQVTM and CDR2 ANQGSEA. The CDR3 is 12 amino acids. V lost 3 bases and J lost 2, with 7 bases in between. The CDR3 reads CSVEGPQETQYF. The CDR3 DNA is TGCAGCGTTGAGGGACCTCAAGAGACCCAGTACTTC.

The chain has TRBV30 and TRBJ1-1, with 7 bases that match TRBD1. V lost 4 bases and J lost 7; bases outside the gene matches: 6. Germline loops: CDR1 GTSNPN, CDR2 SVGIG (reference sequence). The CDR3 spans 12 residues. The chain's CDR3 is CAWKQGRNEAFF. Here the CDR3 DNA reads TGTGCCTGGAAACAGGGGAGGAATGAAGCTTTCTTT.

The chain is built from TRBV11-2 and TRBJ2-5, with 10 nucleotides matching TRBD2. V lost 5 bases, J lost 5 bases, and 8 bases stayed unmatched. Per the germline V gene, CDR1 is SGHAT and CDR2 is FQNNGV. The CDR3 covers 15 residues. CDR3 nucleotide sequence: TGTGCCAGCAGCCCTGAGCGGGGGGGCCGGGAGACCCAGTACTTC. Translated, it gives CASSPERGGRETQYF.

This chain uses TRBV7-2 with TRBJ2-5; possible D gene TRBD1, 6 bases. This CDR3 is 15 amino acids long. V lost 6 bases, J lost 2 bases, and 16 bases lay in between. The germline gives CDR1 SGHTA, CDR2 FQGNSA. The chain's CDR3 is CASSRVGTTQETQYF. CDR3 DNA: TGTGCCAGCAGTCGGGTGGGGACAACTCAAGAGACCCAGTACTTC.